This T cell receptor (beta chain) was sequenced during a study of T cell repertoires in cytomegalovirus infection (dated by TCRdb to the late 2010s). As for the study more broadly: The peptide stimulations were aimed at well-studied HLA-B-restricted epitopes as well as recently identified HLA-C-restricted CMV epitopes, whose presentation resists viral immunomodulation. Because public TCR beta signatures pointed to carriage of CMV infection together with the matching HLA type, the HLA type of each donor mattered for the analysis.

Looking up the germline V gene yields CDR1 WSHSY and CDR2 SAAADI. Ends trimmed: V by 4 bases, J by 7 bases; bases unmatched to a gene: 5. From the cysteine up to the phenylalanine, the CDR3 has a length of 13 residues. This entry keeps only the CDR3 DNA: 39 bases, framed from base 1. A word on this clonotype: Its recognized antigen is unknown. Within one base of it there is no much larger clone, and no base qualities were kept.

Sample treatment or condition, as interpreted from the label and publication: in vitro stimulation with specific CMV peptide epitopes to enrich CMV-specific T cells. Overall study outcomes, separate from this receptor: The ex vivo response was dominated by HLA-C-restricted CMV-specific TCR beta clonotypes, which also provided the single most frequent clonotype in two of eight donors. In both this cohort and an independent cohort of under 450 donors, the cumulative frequency of public TCR beta family members distinguished carriers of CMV infection plus the relevant HLA type.

The sequencer was an Illumina HiSeq 1500. TCRdb itself trimmed the public reads at Q25 with fastp, ran MiXCR and retained productive beta chains. One record per CDR3 amino acid sequence lists the most common genes and DNA. The sample yields about 700,000 distinct CDR3 sequences; approximately 33% were counted once. The top ten hold about 20% of the sample. The source of this sequence is a human donor in good health (CMV status not recorded). Some clones in this sample may be carry-over from other donors' samples. The sequences come from cultured PBMCs, collected from culture after CMV antigen stimulation. This chain joins TRBV10-2 to TRBJ1-2; the central 8 bases match TRBD1. The CDR3 loop reads CASSAPTGGGYTF. The nucleotide sequence is given as TGCGCCAGCAGTGCACCCACAGGGGGTGGCTACACCTTC.